This TCR beta chain was recovered during a study of blood T cell repertoires in COVID-19. For the study at large: The analysed material was cDNA or gDNA that came from T cells, B-cell-depleted T cells, or PBMCs.

CDR1 SGHRS and CDR2 YFSETQ come from the germline V gene. The CDR3 spans 15 residues. Trimming shortened V by 0 bases and J by 4 bases, and 10 bases separated the two germline ends. Sequenced by immunoSEQ multiplex PCR; TCRdb stores in-frame clones only, minus some. In the table there are more than 90,000 clones, roughly 72% of which are singletons. Sequencing used peripheral blood. The clonotype was recovered from an older woman in a cohort sampled during active or convalescent COVID-19. The genes are TRBV5-1 and TRBJ2-2; D remains ambiguous. The CDR3 sequence: CASSLEWASTGELFF. In nucleotides, the CDR3 is TGCGCCAGCAGCTTGGAGTGGGCCAGCACCGGGGAGCTGTTTTTT.